These 21 T cell receptor beta chains were sequenced from one sample in a study of blood T cell repertoires in COVID-19. The assay was immunoSEQ multiplex PCR, and TCRdb's table has in-frame clones only and misses some. Of some 56,000 clones in the sample, 82% are singletons; the top ten hold roughly 12%. Sequences were obtained from peripheral blood. These receptors came from an older man with COVID-19, enrolled during active disease.

This clone was recorded only once. The rearrangement uses TRBV5-1 and TRBJ1-1; D is undetermined. The germline CDR1 and CDR2 sequences are SGHRS and YFSETQ. The CDR3 covers 14 residues. V lost 4 bases, J lost 0 bases, and 10 bases lay in between. CDR3 sequence reads: CASSPGLMNTEAFF. DNA for the CDR3: TGCGCCAGCAGCCCTGGACTCATGAACACTGAAGCTTTCTTT.

This chain connects TRBV9 to TRBJ2-1; D is undetermined. Germline CDR1 is SGDLS and CDR2 is YYNGEE. V was pared by 1 base and J by 1 base, with 15 bases between. The CDR3 loop spans 17 amino acids. CDR3 coding DNA: TGTGCCAGCAGCGTAACCCCCGGGTCGTTTTCCTACAATGAGCAGTTCTTC. Encoded protein: CASSVTPGSFSYNEQFF.

The rearrangement links TRBV5-6 to TRBJ1-5; a weak D match, TRBD1 (5 bases). The CDR3 sequence is 17 residues long. The germline V gene encodes CDR1 SGHDT and CDR2 YYEEEE. The germline V and J ends were trimmed by 4 bases and 4 bases, with 21 bases remaining between them. The CDR3 is CASSGGQGLTGNQPQHF. DNA of the CDR3: TGTGCCAGCAGCGGTGGCCAGGGTCTGACTGGGAATCAGCCCCAGCATTTT.

CDR3 protein: CASSGTSGSHQETQYF. In DNA form, the CDR3 reads TGTGCCAGCAGCGGAACTAGCGGGAGCCACCAAGAGACCCAGTACTTC. V is TRBV9 and J is TRBJ2-5; 11 bases fit TRBD2. This CDR3 has 16 amino acids. Looked up from germline, CDR1 is SGDLS and CDR2 is YYNGEE. Losses at the gene ends were 3 bases for V and 0 bases for J; bases not matched to a gene: 4.

This clone was observed a few times. The V gene is TRBV7-9, the J gene TRBJ1-1; possibly TRBD1 for D (5 bases). Germline loops: CDR1 SEHNR, CDR2 FQNEAQ (reference sequence). This CDR3 comprises 16 residues. The germline V and J ends were trimmed by 5 bases and 0 bases, with 16 bases remaining between them. The CDR3 spells CASSPRAGKVNTEAFF. The CDR3 nucleotides read TGTGCCAGCAGCCCTAGAGCAGGGAAAGTGAACACTGAAGCTTTCTTT.

This clone occurred a few times. The rearrangement joins TRBV7-2 to TRBJ2-2; a weak D match, TRBD2 (5 bases). V was cut by 1 base and J by 6 bases, with 9 bases left in between. Germline CDR1 SGHTA, CDR2 FQGNSA. The CDR3 length is 14 residues. The CDR3 spells CASSLDPSSGELFF. CDR3 DNA sequence: TGTGCCAGCAGCTTAGACCCTAGCTCCGGGGAGCTGTTTTTT.

In this sample, this clone turned up a few times. Different DNA sequences within this sample yield the same CDR3. The chain uses TRBV6-5 and TRBJ1-1; D not certain. The CDR3 runs 12 residues. Deletions cut 6 bases from V and 3 bases from J, with 8 bases between. Germline V lookup: CDR1 MNHEY, CDR2 SVGAGI. CDR3 nucleotide sequence: TGTGCCAGCAGCCGGAGGGACACTGAAGCTTTCTTT. Translated, it gives CASSRRDTEAFF.

The chain carries TRBV10-3 and TRBJ2-1; D ambiguous. This CDR3 spans 12 amino acids. Trimming took 4 bases from V and 8 from J, leaving 9 bases between them. CDR1 is ENHRY, CDR2 SYGVKD, per germline. CDR3 sequence reads: CAISVAPDEQFF. CDR3 bases: TGTGCCATCAGTGTCGCCCCGGATGAGCAGTTCTTC.

The chain links TRBV28 to TRBJ1-1; 8 bases are a match to TRBD1. This CDR3 has 12 residues. The junction had 3 bases not matched to a gene; V was cut back by 5 bases and J by 7 bases. CDR1 is MDHEN and CDR2 is SYDVKM in the germline V gene. The CDR3 loop reads CASSLGTGEAFF. The CDR3 DNA follows: TGTGCCAGCAGTCTTGGGACAGGTGAAGCTTTCTTT. Variable domain in full (rest from reference TRBV28 and TRBJ1-1): DVKVTQSSRYLVKRTGEKVFLECVQDMDHENMFWYRQDPGLGLRLIYFSYDVKMKEKGDIPEGYSVSREKKERFSLILESASTNQTSMYLCASSLGTGEAFFGQGTRLTVV.

CDR3: CASSNRGSENIQYF. CDR3 nucleotide sequence: TGTGCCAGTAGCAACAGGGGATCGGAAAACATTCAGTACTTC. The V gene is TRBV19, the J gene TRBJ2-4, with TRBD1 identical over 7 bases. Germline V gene data show CDR1 as LNHDA and CDR2 as SQIVND (reference sequence). The V and J ends lost 6 bases and 5 bases, in that order; junction bases with no gene match: 7. CDR3 size: 14 residues.

This clone was seen a few times. V and J are TRBV7-2 and TRBJ2-2; D is undetermined. Trimming stripped 5 bases from V and 2 bases from J, with 6 bases between. Germline CDR1 reads SGHTA; CDR2 reads FQGNSA. The length of the CDR3 is 13 residues. The CDR3 DNA reads as TGTGCCAGCAGCCTCTCCAACACCGGGGAGCTGTTTTTT. It specifies CASSLSNTGELFF.

The chain is built from TRBV24-1 and TRBJ2-5; 7 bases are shared with TRBD1. This CDR3 has 18 residues. V lost 4 bases, J lost 2 bases, and 15 bases stayed unmatched. The germline gives CDR1 KGHDR, CDR2 SFDVKD. The CDR3, as DNA: TGTGCCACCAGTGACTTGACAGGTGGGGACAGACGGCAAGAGACCCAGTACTTC. Translation: CATSDLTGGDRRQETQYF.

The gene calls are TRBV9 and TRBJ2-2, with 9 bases fitting TRBD2. The CDR3 extends over 15 amino acids. V dropped 3 bases and J dropped 2; count of bases not matched to a gene: 2. CDR1 and CDR2 from the germline V gene are SGDLS and YYNGEE. Written as DNA, the CDR3 is TGTGCCAGCAGCGAGACTAGCGGAAACACCGGGGAGCTGTTTTTT. It yields the protein CASSETSGNTGELFF.

Comment on this clone: This same CDR3 is encoded by further DNA sequences in the sample. This chain joins TRBV5-1 and TRBJ2-5, with 12 bases fitting TRBD2. CDR1 and CDR2 from the germline V gene are SGHRS and YFSETQ. The CDR3 runs to 14 residues. V dropped 7 bases and J dropped 5; count of bases not matched to a gene: 6. CDR3: CASSLAGGEETQYF. CDR3 sequence (DNA): TGCGCCAGCTCCCTAGCGGGAGGGGAGGAGACCCAGTACTTC.

The V and J genes are TRBV6-5 and TRBJ1-4; maybe TRBD1 (6 bases). Trimming left V 8 bases short and J 8 bases short, with 18 bases between. This CDR3 is built from 14 residues. In germline, CDR1 is MNHEY, CDR2 SVGAGI. CDR3: CASRKGGAREKLFF. CDR3 nucleotides: TGTGCCAGCCGAAAGGGGGGGGCGAGGGAAAAACTGTTTTTT.

The chain couples TRBV3-1 (or the pseudogene TRBV3-2) to TRBJ1-6; TRBD1 matches 12 bases. This CDR3 spans 16 amino acids. Trimming took 2 bases from V and 8 from J; bases not matched to a gene: 4. Germline loops: CDR1 LGHDT, CDR2 YNNKEL (reference sequence). The CDR3 sequence: CASSQPGTGGDSPLHF. The CDR3 DNA follows: TGTGCCAGCAGCCAACCCGGGACAGGGGGCGATTCACCCCTCCACTTT.

The V call is TRBV24-1, the J call TRBJ2-5, with 10 positions matching TRBD2. The V and J ends lost 2 bases and 5 bases, in that order; junction bases with no gene match: 10. Germline V gene lookup returns CDR1 KGHDR and CDR2 SFDVKD. The length of the CDR3 is 17 residues. The chain's CDR3 is CATSDSRPSGGTETQYF. CDR3 coding DNA: TGTGCCACCAGTGATTCACGTCCTAGCGGGGGCACGGAGACCCAGTACTTC.

The rearrangement links TRBV11-3 to TRBJ2-2; 9 bases are a match to TRBD2. Germline-derived CDR1 and CDR2 are SGHNT and YENEEA. J was trimmed by 5 bases and V by 7 bases; bases with no gene match: 8. The CDR3 runs to 15 residues. The CDR3 loop is CASKAGGPPTGELFF. In nucleotides, the CDR3 is TGTGCCAGCAAAGCGGGAGGCCCCCCGACCGGGGAGCTGTTTTTT.

This CDR3 is CASSLRGTGLETQYF. The CDR3 bases are TGTGCCAGCAGCTTACGGGGGACAGGACTAGAGACCCAGTACTTC. The rearrangement uses TRBV7-2 and TRBJ2-5; 8 nucleotides align to TRBD1. The CDR3 contains 15 residues. CDR1 is SGHTA, CDR2 FQGNSA, per germline. Trimming took 2 bases from V and 4 from J; bases not matched to a gene: 6. The full variable domain, completed using reference TRBV7-2 and TRBJ2-5, is GAGVSQSPSNKVTEKGKDVELRCDPISGHTALYWYRQSLGQGLEFLIYFQGNSAPDKSGLPSDRFSAERTGGSVSTLTIQRTQQEDSAVYLCASSLRGTGLETQYFGPGTRLLVL.

The sample holds one count of this clone. The V call is TRBV12-3 or TRBV12-4, the J call TRBJ1-1; D gene unclear. The CDR3 totals 13 residues. V lost 3 bases to trimming and J lost 6 bases, with 11 bases between them. Here the CDR3 DNA reads TGTGCCAGCAGTTTTTCGGGGAGGGCTGAAGCTTTCTTT. Translated: CASSFSGRAEAFF.

This sequence joins TRBV5-8 and TRBJ1-1; 7 bases agree with TRBD1. Germline CDR1 reads SGHTS; CDR2 reads YDEGEE. V trimming: 3 bases; J trimming: 1 base; junction bases outside the gene matches: 6. CDR3 length: 15 amino acids. The CDR3 region is CASSSTGRGNTEAFF. CDR3 DNA sequence: TGTGCCAGCAGCTCGACAGGGCGGGGGAACACTGAAGCTTTCTTT.